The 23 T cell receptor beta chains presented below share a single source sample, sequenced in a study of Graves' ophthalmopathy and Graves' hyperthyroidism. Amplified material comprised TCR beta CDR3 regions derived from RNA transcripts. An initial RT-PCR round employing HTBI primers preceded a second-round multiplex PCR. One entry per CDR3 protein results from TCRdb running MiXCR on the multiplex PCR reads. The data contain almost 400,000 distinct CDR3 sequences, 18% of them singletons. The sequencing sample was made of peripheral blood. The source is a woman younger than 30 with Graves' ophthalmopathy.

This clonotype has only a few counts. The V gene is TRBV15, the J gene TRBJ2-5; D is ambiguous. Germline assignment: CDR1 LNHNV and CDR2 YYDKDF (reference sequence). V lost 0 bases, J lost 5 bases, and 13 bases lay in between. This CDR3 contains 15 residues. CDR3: CATSRDAVVGETQYF. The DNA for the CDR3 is TGTGCCACCAGCAGAGATGCGGTAGTAGGGGAGACCCAGTACTTC. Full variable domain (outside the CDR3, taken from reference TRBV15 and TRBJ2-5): DAMVIQNPRYQVTQFGKPVTLSCSQTLNHNVMYWYQQKSSQAPKLLFHYYDKDFNNEADTPDNFQSRRPNTSFCFLDIRSPGLGDTAMYLCATSRDAVVGETQYFGPGTRLLVL.

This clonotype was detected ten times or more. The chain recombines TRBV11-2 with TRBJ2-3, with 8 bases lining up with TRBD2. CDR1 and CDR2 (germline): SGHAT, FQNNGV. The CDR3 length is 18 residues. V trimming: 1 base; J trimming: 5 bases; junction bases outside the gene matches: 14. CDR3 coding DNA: TGTGCCAGCAGCTTAGGAGGCGGTTGGAGCGGGAGTAGAGATACGCAGTATTTT. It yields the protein CASSLGGGWSGSRDTQYF.

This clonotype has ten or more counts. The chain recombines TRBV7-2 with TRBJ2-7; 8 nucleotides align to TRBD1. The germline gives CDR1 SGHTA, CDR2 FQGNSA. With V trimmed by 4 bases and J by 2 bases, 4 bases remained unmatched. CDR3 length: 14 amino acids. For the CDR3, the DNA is TGTGCCAGCAGCTATAACAGGGGGGCCTACGAGCAGTACTTC. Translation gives CASSYNRGAYEQYF.

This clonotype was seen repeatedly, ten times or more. The CDR3 DNA is TGTGCCAGCAGTGGATACAGGGGTTTCATCTCCCGTGTGGGCGAGCAGTACTTC. This codes for CASSGYRGFISRVGEQYF. The rearrangement links TRBV6-1 to TRBJ2-7, with 7 bases identical to TRBD1. This CDR3 region has 18 residues. V shed 4 bases, J shed 6 bases, and the junction held 21 bases outside the gene matches. CDR1 and CDR2 (germline): MNHNS, SASEGT.

The CDR3 is CASSAQPVNTEAFF. The DNA of the CDR3 is TGTGCCAGCAGCGCCCAGCCGGTGAACACTGAAGCTTTCTTT. The chain has TRBV7-3 and TRBJ1-1; D not certain. Germline CDR1 SGHTA, CDR2 FQGTGA. Trimming removed 5 bases at V and 0 bases at J, with 10 bases between. This CDR3 contains 14 residues. The full variable domain, rest sourced from reference TRBV7-3 and TRBJ1-1, is GAGVSQTPSNKVTEKGKYVELRCDPISGHTALYWYRQSLGQGPEFLIYFQGTGAADDSGLPNDRFFAVRPEGSVSTLKIQRTERGDSAVYLCASSAQPVNTEAFFGQGTRLTVV.

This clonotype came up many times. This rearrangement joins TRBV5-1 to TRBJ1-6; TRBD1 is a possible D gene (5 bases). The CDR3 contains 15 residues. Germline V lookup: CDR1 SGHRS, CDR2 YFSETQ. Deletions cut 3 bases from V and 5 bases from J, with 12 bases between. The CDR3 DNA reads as TGCGCCAGCAGCTCTGGGACGTACGATAATTCACCCCTCCACTTT. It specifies CASSSGTYDNSPLHF.

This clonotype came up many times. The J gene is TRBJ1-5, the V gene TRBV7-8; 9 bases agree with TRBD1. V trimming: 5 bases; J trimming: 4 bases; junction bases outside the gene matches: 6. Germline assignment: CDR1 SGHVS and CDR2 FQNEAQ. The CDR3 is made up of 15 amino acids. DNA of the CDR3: TGTGCCAGCAGCAGCACAGGGGGCCGGAATCAGCCCCAGCATTTT. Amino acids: CASSSTGGRNQPQHF.

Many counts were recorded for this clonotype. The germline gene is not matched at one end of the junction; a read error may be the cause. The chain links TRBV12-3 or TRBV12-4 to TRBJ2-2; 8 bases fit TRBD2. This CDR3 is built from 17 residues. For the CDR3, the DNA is TGTGCCAGCAGTTTTCGGGGGGGGAGGGTGAGCACCGGAGAGCTGTTTTTT. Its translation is CASSFRGGRVSTGELFF.

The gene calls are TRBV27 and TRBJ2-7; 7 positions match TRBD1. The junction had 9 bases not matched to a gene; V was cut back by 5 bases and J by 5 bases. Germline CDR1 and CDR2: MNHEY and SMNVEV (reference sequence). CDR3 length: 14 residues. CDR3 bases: TGTGCCAGCAGTCCCGGGACAGTCCGGCACGAGCAGTACTTC. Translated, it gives CASSPGTVRHEQYF.

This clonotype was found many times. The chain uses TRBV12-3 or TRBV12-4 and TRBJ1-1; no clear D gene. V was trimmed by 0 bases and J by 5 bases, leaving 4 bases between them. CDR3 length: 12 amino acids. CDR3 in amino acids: CASSLAATEAFF. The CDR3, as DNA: TGTGCCAGCAGTTTAGCGGCAACTGAAGCTTTCTTT.

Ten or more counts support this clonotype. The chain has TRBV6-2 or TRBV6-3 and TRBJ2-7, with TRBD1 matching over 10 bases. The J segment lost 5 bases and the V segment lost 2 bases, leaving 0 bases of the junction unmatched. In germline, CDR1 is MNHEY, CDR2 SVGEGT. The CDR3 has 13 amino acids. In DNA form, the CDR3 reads TGTGCCAGCAGTTACGGGACAGGGGACGAGCAGTACTTC. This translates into CASSYGTGDEQYF.

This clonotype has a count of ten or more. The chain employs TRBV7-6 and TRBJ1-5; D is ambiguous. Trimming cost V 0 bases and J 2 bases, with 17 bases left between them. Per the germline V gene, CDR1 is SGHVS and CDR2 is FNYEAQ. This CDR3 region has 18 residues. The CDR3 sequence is CASSLAPGSPGGNQPQHF. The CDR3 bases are TGTGCCAGCAGCTTAGCTCCGGGATCCCCTGGCGGCAATCAGCCCCAGCATTTT.

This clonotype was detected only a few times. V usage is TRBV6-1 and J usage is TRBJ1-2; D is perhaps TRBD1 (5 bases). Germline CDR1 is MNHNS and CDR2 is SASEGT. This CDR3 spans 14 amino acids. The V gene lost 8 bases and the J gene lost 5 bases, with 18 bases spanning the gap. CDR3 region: CASWNRITSYGYTF. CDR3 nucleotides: TGTGCCAGCTGGAACAGGATCACTTCTTATGGCTACACCTTC.

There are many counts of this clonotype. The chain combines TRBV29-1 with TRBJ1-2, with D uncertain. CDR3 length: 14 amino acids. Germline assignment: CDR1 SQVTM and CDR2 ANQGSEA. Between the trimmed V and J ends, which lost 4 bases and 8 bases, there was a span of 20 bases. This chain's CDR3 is CSVGLGVDQGGYTF. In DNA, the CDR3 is TGCAGCGTTGGCCTCGGGGTGGACCAAGGGGGCTACACCTTC.

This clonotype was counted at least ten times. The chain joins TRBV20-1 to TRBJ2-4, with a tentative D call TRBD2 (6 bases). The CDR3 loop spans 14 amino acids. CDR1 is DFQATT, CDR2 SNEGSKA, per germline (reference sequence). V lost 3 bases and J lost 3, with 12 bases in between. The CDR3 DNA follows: TGCAGTGCTAGTGGAGGGCCCCGCAAAAACATTCAGTACTTC. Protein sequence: CSASGGPRKNIQYF.

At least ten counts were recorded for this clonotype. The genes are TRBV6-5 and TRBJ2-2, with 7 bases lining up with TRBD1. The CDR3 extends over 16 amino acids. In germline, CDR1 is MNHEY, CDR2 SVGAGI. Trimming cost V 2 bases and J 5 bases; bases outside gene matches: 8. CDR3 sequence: CASSYLVAGGTGELFF. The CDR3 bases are TGTGCCAGCAGTTACCTAGTGGCAGGGGGAACCGGGGAGCTGTTTTTT.

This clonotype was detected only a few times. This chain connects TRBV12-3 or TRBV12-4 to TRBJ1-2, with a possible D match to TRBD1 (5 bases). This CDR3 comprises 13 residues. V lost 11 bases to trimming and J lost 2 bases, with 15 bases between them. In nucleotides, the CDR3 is TGTGCCTCCCGGGGCCGAGGGAACTATGGCTACACCTTC. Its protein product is CASRGRGNYGYTF.

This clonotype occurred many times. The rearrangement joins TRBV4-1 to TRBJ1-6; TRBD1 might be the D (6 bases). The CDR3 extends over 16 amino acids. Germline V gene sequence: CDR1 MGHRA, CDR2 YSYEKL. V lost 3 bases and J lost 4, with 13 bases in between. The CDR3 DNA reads TGCGCCAGCAGCCAGTTGACAGGCGCTTATAATTCACCCCTCCACTTT. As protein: CASSQLTGAYNSPLHF.

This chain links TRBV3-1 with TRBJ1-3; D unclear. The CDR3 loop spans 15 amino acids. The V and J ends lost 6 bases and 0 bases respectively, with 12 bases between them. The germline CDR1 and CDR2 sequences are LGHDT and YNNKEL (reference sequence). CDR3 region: CASSPTWDSGNTIYF. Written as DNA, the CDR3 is TGTGCCAGCAGTCCGACGTGGGACTCTGGAAACACCATATATTTT.

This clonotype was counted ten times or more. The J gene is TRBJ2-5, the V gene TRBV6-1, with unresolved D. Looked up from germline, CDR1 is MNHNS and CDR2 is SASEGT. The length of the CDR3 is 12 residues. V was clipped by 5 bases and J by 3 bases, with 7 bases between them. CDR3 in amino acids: CASSRVEETQYF. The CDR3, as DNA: TGTGCCAGCAGTCGGGTGGAAGAGACCCAGTACTTC.

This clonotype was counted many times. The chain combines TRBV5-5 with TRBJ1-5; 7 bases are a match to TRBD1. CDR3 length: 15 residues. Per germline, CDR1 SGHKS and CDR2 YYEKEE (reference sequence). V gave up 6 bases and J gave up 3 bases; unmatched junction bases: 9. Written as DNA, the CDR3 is TGTGCCAGCACCCCCTCGGGACAGATCAATCAGCCCCAGCATTTT. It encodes CASTPSGQINQPQHF.

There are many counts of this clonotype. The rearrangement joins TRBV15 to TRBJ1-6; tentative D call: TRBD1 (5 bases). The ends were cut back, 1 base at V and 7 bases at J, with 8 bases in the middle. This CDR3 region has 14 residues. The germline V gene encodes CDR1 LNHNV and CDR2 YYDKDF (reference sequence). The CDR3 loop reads CATSRGGLNSPLHF. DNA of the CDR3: TGTGCCACCAGCAGAGGGGGGTTAAATTCACCCCTCCACTTT.

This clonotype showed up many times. In nucleotides, the CDR3 is TGTGCCAGCAGCTTAGTAGGTTCGGGGGCGGGGGAGCAGTACTTC. Translated: CASSLVGSGAGEQYF. The J gene is TRBJ2-7, the V gene TRBV7-2, with D perhaps given as TRBD1 or TRBD2 (6 bases each). The CDR3 extends over 15 amino acids. Germline CDR1 SGHTA, CDR2 FQGNSA. V was cut by 1 base and J by 7 bases, with 17 bases left in between.